This TCR beta chain was recovered during a study of T cell repertoires in MIS-A myocarditis. Produced via immunoSEQ multiplex PCR; TCRdb's table is partial and in-frame only. Among roughly 12,000 clones, 75% to 85% were seen once, and the ten largest hold approximately 30%. CDR1 SGHTA and CDR2 FQGNSA come from the germline V gene. The CDR3 is 18 amino acids. Unmatched junction bases numbered 10, after V lost 0 bases and J lost 1 base. The receptor was derived from a man younger than 35 with fulminant myocarditis from multisystem inflammatory syndrome in adults (MIS-A) after COVID-19. This rearrangement joins TRBV7-2 to TRBJ2-3, with TRBD2 matching over 7 bases. The sequenced sample consisted of right ventricle heart tissue obtained at autopsy. The CDR3 loop reads CASSLAGLAALGTDTQYF. The DNA for the CDR3 is TGTGCCAGCAGCTTAGCTGGGCTAGCGGCGCTTGGCACAGATACGCAGTATTTT.